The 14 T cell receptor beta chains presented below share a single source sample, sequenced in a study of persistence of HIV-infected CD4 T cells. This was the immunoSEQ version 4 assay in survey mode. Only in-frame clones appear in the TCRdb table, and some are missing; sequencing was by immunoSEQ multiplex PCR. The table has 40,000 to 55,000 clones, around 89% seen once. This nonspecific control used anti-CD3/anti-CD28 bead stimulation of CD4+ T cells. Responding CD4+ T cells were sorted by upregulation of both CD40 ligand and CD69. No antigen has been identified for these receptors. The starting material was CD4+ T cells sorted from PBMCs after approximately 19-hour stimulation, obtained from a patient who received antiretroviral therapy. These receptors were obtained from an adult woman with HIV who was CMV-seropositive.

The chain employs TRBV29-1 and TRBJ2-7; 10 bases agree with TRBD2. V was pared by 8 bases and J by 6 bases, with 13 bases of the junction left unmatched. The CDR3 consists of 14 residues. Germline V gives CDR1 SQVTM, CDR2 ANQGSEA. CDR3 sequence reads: CSSEVLAGAGEQYF. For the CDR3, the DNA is TGCAGCTCCGAGGTCCTAGCGGGAGCAGGCGAGCAGTACTTC.

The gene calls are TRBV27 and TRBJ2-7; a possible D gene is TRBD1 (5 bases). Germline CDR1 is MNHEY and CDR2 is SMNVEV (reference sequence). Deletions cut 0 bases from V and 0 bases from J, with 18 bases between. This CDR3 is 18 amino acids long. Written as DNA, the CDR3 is TGTGCCAGCAGTTTATCTCTCCGGGCAGGGTCACTCTCCTACGAGCAGTACTTC. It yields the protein CASSLSLRAGSLSYEQYF.

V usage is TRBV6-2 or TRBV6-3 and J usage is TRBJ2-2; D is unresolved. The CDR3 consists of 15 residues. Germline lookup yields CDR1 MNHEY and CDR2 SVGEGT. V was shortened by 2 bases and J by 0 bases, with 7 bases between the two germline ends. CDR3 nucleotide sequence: TGTGCCAGCAGTTACAGGGTCGCGAACACCGGGGAGCTGTTTTTT. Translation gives CASSYRVANTGELFF.

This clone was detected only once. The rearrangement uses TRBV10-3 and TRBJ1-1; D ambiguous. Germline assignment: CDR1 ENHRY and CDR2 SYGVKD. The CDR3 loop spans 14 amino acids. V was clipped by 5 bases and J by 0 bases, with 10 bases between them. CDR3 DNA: TGTGCCATCAGTCAGGCTCTAATGAACACTGAAGCTTTCTTT. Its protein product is CAISQALMNTEAFF.

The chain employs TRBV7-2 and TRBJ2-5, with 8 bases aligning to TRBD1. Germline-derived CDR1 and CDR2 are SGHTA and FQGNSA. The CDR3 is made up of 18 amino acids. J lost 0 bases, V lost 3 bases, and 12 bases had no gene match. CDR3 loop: CASSLWSWTGRNQETQYF. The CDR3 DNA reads TGTGCCAGCAGCTTGTGGAGTTGGACAGGGCGGAACCAAGAGACCCAGTACTTC.

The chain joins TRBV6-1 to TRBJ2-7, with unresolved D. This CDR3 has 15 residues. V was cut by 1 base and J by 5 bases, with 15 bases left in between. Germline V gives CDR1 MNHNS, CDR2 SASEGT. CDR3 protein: CASSEGGLRSDEQYF. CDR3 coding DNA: TGTGCCAGCAGTGAAGGGGGTCTAAGGAGCGACGAGCAGTACTTC.

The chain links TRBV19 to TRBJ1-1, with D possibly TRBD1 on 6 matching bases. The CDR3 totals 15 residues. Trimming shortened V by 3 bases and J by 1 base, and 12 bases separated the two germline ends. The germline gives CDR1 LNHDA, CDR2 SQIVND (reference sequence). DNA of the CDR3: TGTGCCAGTAGTATTACGGGACAAACGAACACTGAAGCTTTCTTT. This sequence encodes CASSITGQTNTEAFF.

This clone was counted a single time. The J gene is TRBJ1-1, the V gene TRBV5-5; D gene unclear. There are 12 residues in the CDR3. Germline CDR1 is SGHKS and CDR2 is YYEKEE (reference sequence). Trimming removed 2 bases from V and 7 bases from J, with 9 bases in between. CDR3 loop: CASSLRGLEAFF. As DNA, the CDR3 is TGTGCCAGCAGCTTAAGAGGGCTTGAAGCTTTCTTT.

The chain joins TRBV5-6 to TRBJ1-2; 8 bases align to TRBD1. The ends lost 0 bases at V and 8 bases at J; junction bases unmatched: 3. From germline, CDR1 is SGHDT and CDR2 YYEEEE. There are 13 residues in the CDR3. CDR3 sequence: CASSLGTGLGYTF. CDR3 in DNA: TGTGCCAGCAGCTTGGGGACAGGGCTCGGCTACACCTTC.

The CDR3: CASSVAPTGLGYEQYF. The CDR3 DNA follows: TGTGCCAGCAGCGTAGCTCCGACAGGGTTAGGATACGAGCAGTACTTC. The genes are TRBV9 and TRBJ2-7; 7 bases fit TRBD1. Germline CDR1 reads SGDLS; CDR2 reads YYNGEE. The CDR3 runs 16 residues. Trimming at V came to 0 bases and at J to 4 bases, leaving 10 bases not matched to a gene.

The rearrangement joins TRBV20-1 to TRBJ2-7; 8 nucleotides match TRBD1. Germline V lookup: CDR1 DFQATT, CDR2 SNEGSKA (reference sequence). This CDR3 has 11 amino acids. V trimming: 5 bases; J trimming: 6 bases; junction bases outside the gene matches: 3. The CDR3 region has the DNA TGCAGTGCTGTACAGGGGGTCGAGCAGTACTTC. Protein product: CSAVQGVEQYF.

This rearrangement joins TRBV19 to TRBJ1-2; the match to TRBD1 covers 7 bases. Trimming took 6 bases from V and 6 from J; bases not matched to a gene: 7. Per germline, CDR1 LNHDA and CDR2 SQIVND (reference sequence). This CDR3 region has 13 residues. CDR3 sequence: CASSPDRTNGYTF. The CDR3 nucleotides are TGTGCCAGTAGCCCGGACAGGACGAATGGCTACACCTTC.

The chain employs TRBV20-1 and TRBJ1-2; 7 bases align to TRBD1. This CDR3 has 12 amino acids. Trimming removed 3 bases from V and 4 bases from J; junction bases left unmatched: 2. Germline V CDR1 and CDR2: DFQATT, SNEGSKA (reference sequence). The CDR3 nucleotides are TGCAGTGCTAGTCCAGGGGGCTATGGCTACACCTTC. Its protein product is CSASPGGYGYTF.

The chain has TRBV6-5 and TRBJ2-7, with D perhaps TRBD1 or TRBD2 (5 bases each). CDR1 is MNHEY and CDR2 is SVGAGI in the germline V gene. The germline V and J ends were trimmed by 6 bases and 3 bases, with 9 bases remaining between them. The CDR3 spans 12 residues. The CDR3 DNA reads TGTGCCAGCAGCGAGGGGATCTACGAGCAGTACTTC. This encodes CASSEGIYEQYF.